This T cell receptor (beta chain) was profiled in a study of blood T cells in healthy people across ages. PCR was performed a second time for about 7 to 12 cycles using a sample-barcoded 5' primer and a J-beta primer mix. Each cDNA molecule carried a tag from a template-switch adaptor that contained 12 random nucleotides. A single record per CDR3 protein comes from TCRdb applying MiXCR to the 5' RACE reads. Of around 800,000 distinct CDR3 sequences detected, about half appear once; the ten largest clones hold roughly 18%. CDR3 length equals 14 residues. Per the germline V gene, CDR1 is LNHNV and CDR2 is YYDKDF (reference sequence).

The origin of this receptor is a man older than 75 in good health. The V gene is TRBV15, the J gene TRBJ2-7, with a tentative D call TRBD2 (5 bases). The assigned J gene may be wrong: the sequence end matches TRBJ2-5 better. Specimen: blood. CDR3: CATSRDLSRETQYF. Written as DNA, the CDR3 is TGTGCCACCAGCAGGGACTTAAGCAGGGAGACCCAGTACTTC.